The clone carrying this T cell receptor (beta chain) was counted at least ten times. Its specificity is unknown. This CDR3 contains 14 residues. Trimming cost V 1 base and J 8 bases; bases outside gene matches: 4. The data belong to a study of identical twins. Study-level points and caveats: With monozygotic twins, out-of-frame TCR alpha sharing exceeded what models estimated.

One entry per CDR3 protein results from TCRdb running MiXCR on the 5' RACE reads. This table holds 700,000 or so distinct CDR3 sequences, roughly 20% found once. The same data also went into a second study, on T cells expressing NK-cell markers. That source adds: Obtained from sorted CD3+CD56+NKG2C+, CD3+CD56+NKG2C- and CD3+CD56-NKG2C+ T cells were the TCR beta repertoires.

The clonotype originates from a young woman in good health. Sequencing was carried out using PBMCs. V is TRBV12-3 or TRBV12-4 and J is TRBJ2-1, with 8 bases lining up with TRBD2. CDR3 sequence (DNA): TGTGCCAGCAGTTTAGGGCGGGAGGTAGATGAGCAGTTCTTC. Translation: CASSLGREVDEQFF.